The 16 T cell receptor beta chains given below trace back to one sample, sequenced in a study of shared clonotypes between healthy human individuals. Naive CD8 cells were CD45RO-negative, positively selected for CCR7, excluding terminally differentiated effector memory CD45RA+ cells. TCRdb keeps only in-frame clones here, not all; method: immunoSEQ multiplex PCR. The sample has about 2.2 million clones, just under 95% seen once. Sample: naive CD8+ T cells from PBMCs. Receptor source: a man younger than 30 in good health. Some clones in this sample may be carry-over from other donors' samples.

V and J are TRBV27 and TRBJ2-4; TRBD2 is a possible D gene (7 bases). V shed 1 base and J shed 6 bases, with 16 bases lying between them. The CDR3 sequence is 16 residues long. The germline gives CDR1 MNHEY, CDR2 SMNVEV (reference sequence). CDR3 DNA: TGTGCCAGCAGTTTATGGGGGGGCGGCCGAGGAAACATTCAGTACTTC. Its translation is CASSLWGGGRGNIQYF.

J is TRBJ2-1 and V is TRBV15; 13 nucleotides align to TRBD2. J lost 7 bases, V lost 3 bases, and 3 bases had no gene match. CDR1 is LNHNV and CDR2 is YYDKDF in the germline V gene (reference sequence). The length of the CDR3 is 15 residues. CDR3 bases: TGTGCCACCAGCAGCCGGACTAGCGGGAGAAATGAGCAGTTCTTC. Translated, it gives CATSSRTSGRNEQFF.

The chain employs TRBV28 and TRBJ2-7; a weak D match, TRBD1 (6 bases). The CDR3 extends over 14 amino acids. Germline CDR1 reads MDHEN; CDR2 reads SYDVKM. Deletions cut 7 bases from V and 3 bases from J, with 16 bases between. This CDR3 is CASIETGPNYEQYF. In nucleotides, the CDR3 is TGTGCCAGCATCGAAACAGGGCCCAACTACGAGCAGTACTTC.

With regard to this clone: In the same sample, other DNA sequences code for this CDR3. This sequence joins TRBV28 and TRBJ2-2; D ambiguous. V shed 2 bases and J shed 2 bases, with 6 bases lying between them. CDR3 length: 14 amino acids. Germline V gene lookup returns CDR1 MDHEN and CDR2 SYDVKM. In nucleotides, the CDR3 is TGTGCCAGCAGTTTACTAGAAAACACCGGGGAGCTGTTTTTT. It specifies CASSLLENTGELFF.

This sequence joins TRBV4-1 and TRBJ2-2, with D possibly being TRBD1 or TRBD2 (5 bases each). From germline, CDR1 is MGHRA and CDR2 YSYEKL. With 0 bases removed from V and 6 bases from J, the gap between germline ends came to 11 bases. The CDR3 is 15 residues long. Here the CDR3 reads CASSQDRVGAGELFF. The CDR3, as DNA: TGCGCCAGCAGCCAAGATCGAGTGGGGGCCGGGGAGCTGTTTTTT.

The chain recombines TRBV10-3 with TRBJ1-5; 7 positions match TRBD1. Trimming at V came to 0 bases and at J to 4 bases, leaving 9 bases not matched to a gene. The germline V gene has CDR1 ENHRY and CDR2 SYGVKD. This CDR3 has 17 amino acids. The DNA of the CDR3 is TGTGCCATCAGTGAGTCGCAAGCCGGGACAGAGAATCAGCCCCAGCATTTT. This encodes CAISESQAGTENQPQHF.

The rearrangement links TRBV5-5 to TRBJ2-1; TRBD2 agrees at 12 bases. J gave up 10 bases and V 5 bases, and 10 bases lay outside the gene matches. Germline V gene lookup returns CDR1 SGHKS and CDR2 YYEKEE (reference sequence). CDR3 size: 15 residues. The CDR3 coding sequence is TGTGCCAGCAGATGGACTAGCGGGGAGAGTGGAGAGCAGTTCTTC. This codes for CASRWTSGESGEQFF. The whole variable domain, filled in from reference TRBV5-5 and TRBJ2-1, reads DAGVTQSPTHLIKTRGQQVTLRCSPISGHKSVSWYQQVLGQGPQFIFQYYEKEERGRGNFPDRFSARQFPNYSSELNVNALLLGDSALYLCASRWTSGESGEQFFGPGTRLTVL.

J is TRBJ2-7 and V is TRBV4-1; D call uncertain. The length of the CDR3 is 13 residues. The V and J ends lost 0 bases and 7 bases respectively, with 10 bases between them. Germline CDR1 and CDR2: MGHRA and YSYEKL. The CDR3 reads CASSQDRLREQYF. CDR3 bases: TGCGCCAGCAGCCAAGATCGTCTACGAGAGCAGTACTTC.

The DNA of the CDR3 is TGTGCCAGCAGTGGAATGAGGGGGACGTATAGCTATGGCTACACCTTC. It encodes CASSGMRGTYSYGYTF. This chain connects TRBV25-1 to TRBJ1-2; D perhaps matches TRBD1 (6 bases). Germline V gene data show CDR1 as MGHDK and CDR2 as SYGVNS. There are 16 residues in the CDR3. Trimming stripped 4 bases from V and 4 bases from J, with 19 bases between.

The chain carries TRBV6-1 and TRBJ2-7; no firm D call. The germline V gene encodes CDR1 MNHNS and CDR2 SASEGT. The CDR3 extends over 10 amino acids. Trimming shortened V by 7 bases and J by 3 bases, and 4 bases separated the two germline ends. The CDR3 DNA reads TGTGCCAGCAAAGACTACGAGCAGTACTTC. Its translation is CASKDYEQYF.

V gene TRBV2 combines with J gene TRBJ2-7, with 7 bases fitting TRBD2. Germline V lookup: CDR1 SNHLY, CDR2 FYNNEI. The CDR3 loop spans 14 amino acids. J was trimmed by 6 bases and V by 2 bases; bases with no gene match: 7. The CDR3 here is CASSEWGGPSEQYF. DNA for the CDR3: TGTGCCAGCAGTGAATGGGGAGGGCCCTCCGAGCAGTACTTC.

This chain links TRBV19 with TRBJ2-7, with 7 bases fitting TRBD2. Germline CDR1 and CDR2: LNHDA and SQIVND (reference sequence). The CDR3 has 13 residues. The J segment lost 2 bases and the V segment lost 6 bases, leaving 4 bases of the junction unmatched. Written as DNA, the CDR3 is TGTGCCAGTAGCGGGAGGCCCACCTACGAGCAGTACTTC. This gives the protein CASSGRPTYEQYF.

This clone has more than one count but fewer than ten. The rearrangement uses TRBV10-1 and TRBJ1-1; D uncertain. CDR3 length: 12 residues. Trimming removed 4 bases at V and 4 bases at J, with 7 bases between. CDR1 and CDR2 from the germline V gene are WNHNN and SYGVQD (reference sequence). DNA for the CDR3: TGCGCCAGCAGTGCGCTGGGCACTGAAGCTTTCTTT. Its translation is CASSALGTEAFF.

The chain carries TRBV9 and TRBJ2-7; TRBD1 is a possible D gene (5 bases). Germline V lookup: CDR1 SGDLS, CDR2 YYNGEE. Trimming left V 4 bases short and J 1 base short, with 9 bases between. This CDR3 contains 13 residues. The CDR3 DNA reads as TGTGCCAGCAGCCATCCAGGGTCCTACGAGCAGTACTTC. Protein product: CASSHPGSYEQYF.

This clone was seen once. The chain couples TRBV9 to TRBJ1-3; D is unresolved. The V and J ends lost 0 bases and 0 bases respectively, with 13 bases between them. This CDR3 spans 17 amino acids. Germline-derived CDR1 and CDR2 are SGDLS and YYNGEE. DNA for the CDR3: TGTGCCAGCAGCGTAGGTGGAGGGCGTACCTCTGGAAACACCATATATTTT. Translating it yields CASSVGGGRTSGNTIYF. Supplemented by reference TRBV9 and TRBJ1-3, the full variable domain reads DSGVTQTPKHLITATGQRVTLRCSPRSGDLSVYWYQQSLDQGLQFLIQYYNGEERAKGNILERFSAQQFPDLHSELNLSSLELGDSALYFCASSVGGGRTSGNTIYFGEGSWLTVV.

This rearrangement joins TRBV12-2 to TRBJ2-3; the table's D call of TRBD2 was not tested on the DNA. TRBV12-2 represents a pseudogene. CDR3 size: 18 residues. For the CDR3, the DNA is TGTGCAAGTCGCCCCTACCTCCGTGGCGCGGGTTCCACAGATACGCAGTATTTT. It codes for CASRPYLRGAGSTDTQYF.